This T cell receptor (beta chain) was sequenced during a study of monozygotic twins with inflammatory bowel disease. With the 5' RACE reads reprocessed, TCRdb shows one record per CDR3 protein and no DNA. The listing contains 350,000 to 550,000 distinct CDR3 sequences. This CDR3 is built from 15 residues. Germline CDR1 reads SGHAT; CDR2 reads FQNNGV. The sequence came from a human donor with ulcerative colitis or Crohn's disease, or a healthy co-twin of an affected twin (not recorded which). The chain recombines TRBV11-2 with TRBJ1-2. Sequenced material: blood. This CDR3 reads CASSLGPGANYGYTF.